Listed here are 16 T cell receptor beta chains from one sample, sequenced in a study of follicular helper T cells after annual influenza vaccination. Time point meaning: 2014-2015 season, pre-vaccination. Measured with immunoSEQ multiplex PCR; TCRdb has only the in-frame clones, and not every one. The sample consists of roughly 8,300 clones, roughly 82% of them appearing once. The input for sequencing was CXCR5+ CD38- circulating T follicular helper cells from blood, taken on the day of influenza vaccination. Regarding subset: circulating Tfh, non-naive CD4+CXCR5+PD-1+ (ICOS+CD38+ or ICOS-CD38-). These receptors came from an adult who received the influenza vaccine.

The V call is TRBV30, the J call TRBJ1-1; a possible D gene is TRBD1 (5 bases). This CDR3 contains 13 residues. CDR1 GTSNPN and CDR2 SVGIG come from the germline V gene (reference sequence). Trimming took off 2 bases at V and 1 base at J, with 8 bases between the two ends. The CDR3, as DNA: TGTGCCTGGAGTCTGGGGGAGAACACTGAAGCTTTCTTT. Protein: CAWSLGENTEAFF.

V and J are TRBV9 and TRBJ1-1; no clear D. V lost 3 bases and J 3 bases, leaving 9 bases between the germline ends. The CDR3 extends over 13 amino acids. The V gene's germline CDR1 is SGDLS and CDR2 YYNGEE. The CDR3 nucleotides read TGTGCCAGCAGCGCTCGGATGGACACTGAAGCTTTCTTT. As protein: CASSARMDTEAFF.

The rearrangement links TRBV5-4 to TRBJ2-5; 11 bases fit TRBD2. The CDR3 extends over 15 amino acids. Germline CDR1 reads SGHNT; CDR2 reads YYREEE (reference sequence). The junction had 3 bases not matched to a gene; V was cut back by 4 bases and J by 1 base. As DNA, the CDR3 is TGTGCCAGCAGCCGAGGGACTAGCGGCCAAGAGACCCAGTACTTC. Translation: CASSRGTSGQETQYF. The full variable domain, completed using reference TRBV5-4 and TRBJ2-5, is ETGVTQSPTHLIKTRGQQVTLRCSSQSGHNTVSWYQQALGQGPQFIFQYYREEENGRGNFPPRFSGLQFPNYSSELNVNALELDDSALYLCASSRGTSGQETQYFGPGTRLLVL.

This sequence joins TRBV19 and TRBJ1-5; D may be TRBD1 (5 bases). The germline V and J ends were trimmed by 5 bases and 2 bases, with 13 bases remaining between them. Germline V lookup: CDR1 LNHDA, CDR2 SQIVND (reference sequence). The CDR3 is made up of 15 amino acids. The CDR3 reads CASSRRTGGNQPQHF. Written as DNA, the CDR3 is TGTGCCAGTAGTCGGCGGACGGGGGGCAATCAGCCCCAGCATTTT.

The CDR3 nucleotides read TGTGCCAGCAGCCCGACAGGGAAGCACAATCAGCCCCAGCATTTT. It yields the protein CASSPTGKHNQPQHF. This chain joins TRBV7-8 and TRBJ1-5; 7 nucleotides align to TRBD1. Germline V gene sequence: CDR1 SGHVS, CDR2 FQNEAQ. V shed 5 bases, J shed 3 bases, and the junction held 7 bases outside the gene matches. CDR3 length: 15 amino acids. Filled out from reference TRBV7-8 and TRBJ1-5, the complete variable domain reads GAGVSQSPRYKVAKRGQDVALRCDPISGHVSLFWYQQALGQGPEFLTYFQNEAQLDKSGLPSDRFFAERPEGSVSTLKIQRTQQEDSAVYLCASSPTGKHNQPQHFGDGTRLSIL.

This chain links TRBV6-5 with TRBJ2-7; 9 positions agree with TRBD1. From germline, CDR1 is MNHEY and CDR2 SVGAGI. This CDR3 is built from 15 residues. V gave up 0 bases and J gave up 5 bases; unmatched junction bases: 5. The CDR3 sequence is CASSYSAGTGNEQYF. The CDR3, as DNA: TGTGCCAGCAGTTACTCAGCCGGGACAGGGAACGAGCAGTACTTC.

This clone came up a few times. The chain joins TRBV5-1 to TRBJ1-1, with no clear D. Germline V gene lookup returns CDR1 SGHRS and CDR2 YFSETQ. V lost 0 bases and J 4 bases, leaving 10 bases between the germline ends. This CDR3 has 14 amino acids. The CDR3 sequence is CASSLAAAGTEAFF. The CDR3 DNA is TGCGCCAGCAGCTTGGCGGCTGCAGGCACTGAAGCTTTCTTT.

The chain is built from TRBV7-2 and TRBJ2-6; TRBD1 matches 8 bases. The CDR3 length is 17 residues. Germline assignment: CDR1 SGHTA and CDR2 FQGNSA. V lost 4 bases to trimming and J lost 0 bases; unmatched junction nucleotides: 5. The CDR3 DNA sequence: TGTGCCAGCAGCTCCAGGGGGCGATCCTCTGGGGCCAACGTCCTGACTTTC. As protein: CASSSRGRSSGANVLTF.

The chain links TRBV2 to TRBJ2-3; D might be TRBD2 (7 bases). The germline CDR1 and CDR2 sequences are SNHLY and FYNNEI. V lost 1 base to trimming and J lost 3 bases, with 17 bases between them. The CDR3 has 17 residues. CDR3 sequence (DNA): TGTGCCAGCAGTGAAGAAGTGGCGGGGGCAGGGACAGATACGCAGTATTTT. It translates to CASSEEVAGAGTDTQYF.

This clone was seen only a few times. V gene TRBV19 combines with J gene TRBJ2-2; TRBD1 is a possible D gene (6 bases). The V end was cut by 5 bases, the J end by 7 bases, with 14 bases between. The CDR3 covers 14 residues. Per the germline V gene, CDR1 is LNHDA and CDR2 is SQIVND (reference sequence). The CDR3 region has the DNA TGTGCCAGTAGTGTCAACAGGGCCGGCGGGGAGCTGTTTTTT. It is translated as CASSVNRAGGELFF.

CDR3 protein: CASRKLRDRTGVEKLFF. The CDR3 bases are TGCGCCAGCAGAAAATTGCGTGACAGGACAGGGGTCGAAAAACTGTTTTTT. The gene calls are TRBV10-2 and TRBJ1-4, with 9 bases identical to TRBD1. Trimming took 6 bases from V and 8 from J; bases not matched to a gene: 16. Germline loops: CDR1 WSHSY, CDR2 SAAADI. CDR3 size: 17 residues.

The V and J genes are TRBV4-1 and TRBJ2-7; 8 bases fit TRBD1. CDR1 and CDR2 (germline): MGHRA, YSYEKL. CDR3 length: 15 residues. The ends lost 4 bases at V and 4 bases at J; junction bases unmatched: 9. The CDR3 DNA follows: TGCGCCAGCAGCCTTGGACAGGGTGTAAAGTACGAGCAGTACTTC. Protein sequence: CASSLGQGVKYEQYF.

This clone was counted between two and nine times. The rearrangement links TRBV7-9 to TRBJ1-5; 7 bases match TRBD1. The CDR3 length is 15 residues. V shed 1 base, J shed 5 bases, and the junction held 5 bases outside the gene matches. Germline CDR1 SEHNR, CDR2 FQNEAQ (reference sequence). The CDR3 DNA reads as TGTGCCAGCAGCTTAGGGGACAGACTTCATCAGCCCCAGCATTTT. It yields the protein CASSLGDRLHQPQHF.

The CDR3 reads CASSLERDRGHYGYTF. As DNA, the CDR3 is TGTGCCAGCAGCCTTGAGCGGGACAGGGGGCACTATGGCTACACCTTC. The V gene is TRBV5-4, the J gene TRBJ1-2; 12 bases are a match to TRBD1. This CDR3 region has 16 residues. Germline loops: CDR1 SGHNT, CDR2 YYREEE (reference sequence). Trimming removed 4 bases from V and 3 bases from J; junction bases left unmatched: 7.

The rearrangement links TRBV5-6 to TRBJ2-4, with D maybe TRBD1 (6 bases). Germline lookup yields CDR1 SGHDT and CDR2 YYEEEE. V gave up 4 bases and J gave up 2 bases, with 13 bases separating them. The CDR3 totals 15 residues. Here the CDR3 reads CASSAPGTPKNIQYF. CDR3 nucleotide sequence: TGTGCCAGCAGCGCCCCCGGGACACCCAAAAACATTCAGTACTTC.

The chain recombines TRBV6-1 with TRBJ2-7, with D uncertain. V was cut by 8 bases and J by 3 bases, with 14 bases left in between. Germline V CDR1 and CDR2: MNHNS, SASEGT. The CDR3 contains 13 residues. CDR3 bases: TGTGCCAGCGTGTCACAAACTTTCTACGAGCAGTACTTC. Protein: CASVSQTFYEQYF.